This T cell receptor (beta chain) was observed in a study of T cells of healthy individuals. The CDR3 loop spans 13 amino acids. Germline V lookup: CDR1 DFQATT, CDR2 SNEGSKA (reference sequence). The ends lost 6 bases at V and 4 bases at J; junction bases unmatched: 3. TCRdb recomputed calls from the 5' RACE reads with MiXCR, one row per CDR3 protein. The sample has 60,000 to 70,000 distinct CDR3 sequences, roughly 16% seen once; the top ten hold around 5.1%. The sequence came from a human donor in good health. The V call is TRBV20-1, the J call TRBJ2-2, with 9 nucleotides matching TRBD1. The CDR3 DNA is TGCAGTGCGAAGACAGGGGGCACCGGGGAGCTGTTTTTT. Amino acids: CSAKTGGTGELFF.